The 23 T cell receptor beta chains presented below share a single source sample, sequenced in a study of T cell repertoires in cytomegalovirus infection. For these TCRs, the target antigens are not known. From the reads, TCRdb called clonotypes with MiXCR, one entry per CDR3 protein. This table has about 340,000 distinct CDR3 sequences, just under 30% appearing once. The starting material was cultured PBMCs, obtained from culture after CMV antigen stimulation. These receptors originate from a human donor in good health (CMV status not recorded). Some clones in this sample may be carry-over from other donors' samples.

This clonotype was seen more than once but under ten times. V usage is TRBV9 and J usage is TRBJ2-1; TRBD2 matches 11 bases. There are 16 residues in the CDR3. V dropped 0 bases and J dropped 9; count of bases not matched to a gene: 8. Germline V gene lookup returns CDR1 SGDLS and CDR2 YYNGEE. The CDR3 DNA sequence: TGTGCCAGCAGCGTAGAAGGGACTAGCGGTTTGAGTGAGCAGTTCTTC. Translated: CASSVEGTSGLSEQFF.

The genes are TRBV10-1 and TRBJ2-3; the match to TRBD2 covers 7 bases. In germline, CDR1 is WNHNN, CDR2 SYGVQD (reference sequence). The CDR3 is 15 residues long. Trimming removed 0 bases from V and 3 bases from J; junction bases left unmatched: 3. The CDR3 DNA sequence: TGCGCCAGCAGTGAGTCTGCGGGGGTTACAGATACGCAGTATTTT. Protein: CASSESAGVTDTQYF.

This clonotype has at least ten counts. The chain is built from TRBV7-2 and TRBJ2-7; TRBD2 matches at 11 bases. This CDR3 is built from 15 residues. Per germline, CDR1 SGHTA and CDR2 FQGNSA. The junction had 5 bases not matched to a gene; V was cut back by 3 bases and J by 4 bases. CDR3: CASSFSGRAGYEQYF. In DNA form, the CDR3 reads TGTGCCAGCAGCTTTAGCGGGAGGGCCGGGTACGAGCAGTACTTC. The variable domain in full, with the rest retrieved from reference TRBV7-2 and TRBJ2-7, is GAGVSQSPSNKVTEKGKDVELRCDPISGHTALYWYRQSLGQGLEFLIYFQGNSAPDKSGLPSDRFSAERTGGSVSTLTIQRTQQEDSAVYLCASSFSGRAGYEQYFGPGTRLTVT.

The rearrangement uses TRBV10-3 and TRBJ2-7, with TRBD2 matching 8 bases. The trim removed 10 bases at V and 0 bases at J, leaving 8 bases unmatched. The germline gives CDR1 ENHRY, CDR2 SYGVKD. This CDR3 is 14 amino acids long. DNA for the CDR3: TGTGCCACGGGGGAACTAGCGGCCTCCTACGAGCAGTACTTC. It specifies CATGELAASYEQYF.

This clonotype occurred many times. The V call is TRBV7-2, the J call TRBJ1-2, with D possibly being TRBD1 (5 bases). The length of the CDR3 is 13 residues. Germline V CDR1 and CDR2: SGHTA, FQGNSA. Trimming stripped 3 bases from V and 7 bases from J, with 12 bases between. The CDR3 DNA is TGTGCCAGCAGCTTTCTGGGGACGACTGGCTACACCTTC. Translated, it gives CASSFLGTTGYTF.

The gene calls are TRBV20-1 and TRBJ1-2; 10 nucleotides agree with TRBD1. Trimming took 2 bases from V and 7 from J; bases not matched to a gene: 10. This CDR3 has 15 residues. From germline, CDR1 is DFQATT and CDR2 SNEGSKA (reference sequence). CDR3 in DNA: TGCAGTGCTAGATTGACAAACGGACAGGGGGGTGGCTACACCTTC. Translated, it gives CSARLTNGQGGGYTF.

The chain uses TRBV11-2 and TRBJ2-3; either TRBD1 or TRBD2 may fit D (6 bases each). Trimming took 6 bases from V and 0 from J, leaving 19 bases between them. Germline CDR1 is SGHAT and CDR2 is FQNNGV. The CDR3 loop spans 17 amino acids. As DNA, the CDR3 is TGTGCCAGCAGGGAGGGGGGAGGTACCTATAGCACAGATACGCAGTATTTT. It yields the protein CASREGGGTYSTDTQYF.

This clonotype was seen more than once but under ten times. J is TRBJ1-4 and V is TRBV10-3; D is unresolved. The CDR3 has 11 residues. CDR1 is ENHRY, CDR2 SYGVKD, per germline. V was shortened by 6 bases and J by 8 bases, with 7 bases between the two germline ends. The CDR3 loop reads CAIREGEKLFF. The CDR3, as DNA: TGTGCCATCAGGGAAGGAGAAAAACTGTTTTTT.

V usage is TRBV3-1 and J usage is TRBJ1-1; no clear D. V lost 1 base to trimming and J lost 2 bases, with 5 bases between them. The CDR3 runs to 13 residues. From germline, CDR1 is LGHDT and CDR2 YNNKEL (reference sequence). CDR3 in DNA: TGTGCCAGCAGCCAAGGGGCTAACACTGAAGCTTTCTTT. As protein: CASSQGANTEAFF.

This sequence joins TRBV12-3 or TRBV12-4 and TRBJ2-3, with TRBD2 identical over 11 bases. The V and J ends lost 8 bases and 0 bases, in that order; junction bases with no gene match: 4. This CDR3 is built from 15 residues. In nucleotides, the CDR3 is TGTGCCAGCTGGGGGACTAGCGGTAGCACAGATACGCAGTATTTT. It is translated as CASWGTSGSTDTQYF.

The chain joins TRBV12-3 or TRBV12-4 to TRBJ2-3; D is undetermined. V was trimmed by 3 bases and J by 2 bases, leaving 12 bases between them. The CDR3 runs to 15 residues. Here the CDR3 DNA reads TGTGCCAGCAGTTTCGTGGGAATATCCACAGATACGCAGTATTTT. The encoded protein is CASSFVGISTDTQYF.

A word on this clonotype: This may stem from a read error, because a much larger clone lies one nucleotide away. The CDR3 loop is CASSLARISYGQYF. The DNA of the CDR3 is TGTGCCAGCAGCTTAGCCAGGATCTCCTACGGGCAGTACTTC. This chain links TRBV7-2 with TRBJ2-7; no clear D. There are 14 residues in the CDR3. In germline, CDR1 is SGHTA, CDR2 FQGNSA.

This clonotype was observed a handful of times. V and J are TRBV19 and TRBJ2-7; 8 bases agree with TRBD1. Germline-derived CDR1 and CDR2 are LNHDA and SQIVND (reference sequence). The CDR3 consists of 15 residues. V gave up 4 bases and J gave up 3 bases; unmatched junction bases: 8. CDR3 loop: CASSSYPDRVYEQYF. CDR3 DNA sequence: TGTGCCAGTAGTAGCTACCCGGACAGGGTCTACGAGCAGTACTTC.

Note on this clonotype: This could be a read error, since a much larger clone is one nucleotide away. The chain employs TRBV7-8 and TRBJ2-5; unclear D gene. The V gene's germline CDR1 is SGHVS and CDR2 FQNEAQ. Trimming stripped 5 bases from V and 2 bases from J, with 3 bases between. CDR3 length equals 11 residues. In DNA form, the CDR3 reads TGTGCCAGCAGCGCTCAAGAGACCCAGTACTTC. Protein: CASSAQETQYF.

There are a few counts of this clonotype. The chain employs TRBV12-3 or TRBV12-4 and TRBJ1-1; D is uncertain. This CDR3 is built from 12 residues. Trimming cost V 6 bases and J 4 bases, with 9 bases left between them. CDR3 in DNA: TGTGCCAGCAGCCGATACCCCACTGAAGCTTTCTTT. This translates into CASSRYPTEAFF.

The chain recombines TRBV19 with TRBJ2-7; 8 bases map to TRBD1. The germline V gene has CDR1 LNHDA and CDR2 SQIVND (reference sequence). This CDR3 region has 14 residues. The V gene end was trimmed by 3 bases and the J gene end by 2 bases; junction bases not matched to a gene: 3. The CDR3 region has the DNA TGTGCCAGTAGTATCCGGACAGGGCCCTACGAGCAGTACTTC. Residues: CASSIRTGPYEQYF.

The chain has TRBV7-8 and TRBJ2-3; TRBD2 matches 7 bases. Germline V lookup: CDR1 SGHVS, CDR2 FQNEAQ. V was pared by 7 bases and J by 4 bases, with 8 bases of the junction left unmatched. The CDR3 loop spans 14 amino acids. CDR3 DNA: TGTGCCAGCATCCCTCTCGGGAGGTCAGATACGCAGTATTTT. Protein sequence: CASIPLGRSDTQYF.

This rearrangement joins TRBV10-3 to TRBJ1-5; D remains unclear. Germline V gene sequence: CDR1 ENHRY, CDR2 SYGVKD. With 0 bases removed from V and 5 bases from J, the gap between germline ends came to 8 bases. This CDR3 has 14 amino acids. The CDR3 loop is CAISESTSDQPQHF. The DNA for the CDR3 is TGTGCCATCAGTGAGTCTACCAGTGATCAGCCCCAGCATTTT.

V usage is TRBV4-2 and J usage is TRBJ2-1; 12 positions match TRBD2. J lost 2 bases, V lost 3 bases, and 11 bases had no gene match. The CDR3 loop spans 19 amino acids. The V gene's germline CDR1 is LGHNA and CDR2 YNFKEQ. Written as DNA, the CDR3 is TGTGCCAGCAGCCATCTCTCGCTAGCGGGGGGGTCCCCCTACAATGAGCAGTTCTTC. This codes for CASSHLSLAGGSPYNEQFF.

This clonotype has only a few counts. CDR3 DNA: TGTGCCAGCAGTTTACCCGGGGAATACGAGCAGTACTTC. Translating gives CASSLPGEYEQYF. The chain links TRBV28 to TRBJ2-7, with D perhaps matching TRBD2 (5 bases). The V end lost 2 bases, the J end lost 4 bases, and 9 bases lay between the germline ends. CDR3 length equals 13 residues. Germline lookup yields CDR1 MDHEN and CDR2 SYDVKM.

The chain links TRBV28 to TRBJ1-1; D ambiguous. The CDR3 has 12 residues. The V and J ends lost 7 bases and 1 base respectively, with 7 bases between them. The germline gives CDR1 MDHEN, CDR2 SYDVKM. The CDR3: CASNSRNTEAFF. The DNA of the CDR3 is TGTGCCAGCAACAGCCGGAACACTGAAGCTTTCTTT. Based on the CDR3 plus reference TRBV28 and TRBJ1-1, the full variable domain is DVKVTQSSRYLVKRTGEKVFLECVQDMDHENMFWYRQDPGLGLRLIYFSYDVKMKEKGDIPEGYSVSREKKERFSLILESASTNQTSMYLCASNSRNTEAFFGQGTRLTVV.

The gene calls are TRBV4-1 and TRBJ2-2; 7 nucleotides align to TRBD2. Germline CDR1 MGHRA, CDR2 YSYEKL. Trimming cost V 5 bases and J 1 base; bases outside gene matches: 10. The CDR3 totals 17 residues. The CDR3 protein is CASSYPRREVNTGELFF. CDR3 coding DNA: TGCGCCAGCAGCTACCCCCGACGGGAGGTGAACACCGGGGAGCTGTTTTTT.

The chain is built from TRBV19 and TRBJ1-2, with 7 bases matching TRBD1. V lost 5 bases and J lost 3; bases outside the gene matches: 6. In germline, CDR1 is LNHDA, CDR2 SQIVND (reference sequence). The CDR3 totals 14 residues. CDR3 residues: CASSVGQVDYGYTF. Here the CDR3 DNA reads TGTGCCAGTAGTGTCGGACAGGTTGACTATGGCTACACCTTC.